This T cell receptor beta chain is drawn from a study of blood T cell repertoires in COVID-19. For the study at large: PBMCs, B-cell-depleted T cells, or T cells provided the cDNA or gDNA that made up the material.

The CDR3 sequence is 13 residues long. Germline V gives CDR1 SGHNT, CDR2 YYREEE (reference sequence). The V segment lost 3 bases and the J segment 9 bases; nucleotides outside the gene matches: 1. Clones were read by immunoSEQ multiplex PCR, and TCRdb kept only the in-frame ones, dropping some. The repertoire holds about 52,000 clones, around 88% seen once, with around 24% in the top ten. The source material was peripheral blood. V is TRBV5-4 and J is TRBJ1-6; 9 bases map to TRBD1. This TCR was recovered from a woman of 80 years or more with acute or convalescent COVID-19. DNA of the CDR3: TGTGCCAGCAGCTGGGACAGGGTTTCACCCCTCCACTTT. Its translation is CASSWDRVSPLHF.